This T cell receptor beta chain was captured in a study of T cell responses to AZD1222 COVID-19 vaccine. Overall study findings and caveats: The study found Spike-specific TCR breadth and depth rose after two AZD1222 doses. CD4 TCRs linked to vaccination spanned spike, dominating at 160-218 and 743-854. Per reports, nearly half of all spike-specific TCRs target regions that are unmutated in variants.

Notes on this clone: Its specificity is not known.

Per the germline V gene, CDR1 is GTSNPN and CDR2 is SVGIG (reference sequence). The CDR3 has 12 residues. Trimming removed 2 bases from V and 5 bases from J, with 9 bases in between. Here immunoSEQ multiplex PCR was the method, and the copy in TCRdb shows in-frame clones only, minus some. Here the sample spans around 100,000 clones, around 90% being singletons. The chain uses TRBV30 and TRBJ1-2, with a possible D match to TRBD1 (5 bases). This receptor was identified in an adult in good health. This material consisted of peripheral blood, taken on day 0 of AZD1222 vaccination. CDR3: CAWSFQGYGYTF. CDR3 nucleotide sequence: TGTGCCTGGAGTTTCCAGGGTTATGGCTACACCTTC.